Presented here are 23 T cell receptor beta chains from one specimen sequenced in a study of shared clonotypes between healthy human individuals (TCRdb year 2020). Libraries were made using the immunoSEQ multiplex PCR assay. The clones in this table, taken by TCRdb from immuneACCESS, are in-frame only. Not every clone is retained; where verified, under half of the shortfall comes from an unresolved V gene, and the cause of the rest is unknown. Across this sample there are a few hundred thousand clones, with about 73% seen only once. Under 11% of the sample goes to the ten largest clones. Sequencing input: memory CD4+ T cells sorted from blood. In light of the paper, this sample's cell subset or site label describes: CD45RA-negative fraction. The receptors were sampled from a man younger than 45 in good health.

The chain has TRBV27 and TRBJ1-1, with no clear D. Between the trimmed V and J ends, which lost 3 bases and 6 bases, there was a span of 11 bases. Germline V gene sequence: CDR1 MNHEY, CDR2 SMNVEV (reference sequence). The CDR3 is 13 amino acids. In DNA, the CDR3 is TGTGCCAGCAGTTTTTCTTCAGGCGCTGAAGCTTTCTTT. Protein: CASSFSSGAEAFF.

CDR3: CASSPIASGGTTYEQYF. In DNA, the CDR3 is TGTGCCAGCTCACCGATCGCTAGCGGGGGTACAACCTACGAGCAGTACTTC. The chain joins TRBV18 to TRBJ2-7; TRBD2 agrees at 10 bases. The V gene end was trimmed by 3 bases and the J gene end by 2 bases; junction bases not matched to a gene: 10. This CDR3 region has 17 residues. Germline values: CDR1 KGHSH, CDR2 LQKENI.

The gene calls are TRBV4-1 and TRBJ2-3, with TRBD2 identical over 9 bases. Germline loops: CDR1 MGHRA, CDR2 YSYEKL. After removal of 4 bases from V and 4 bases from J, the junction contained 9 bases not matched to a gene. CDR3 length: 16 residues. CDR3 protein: CASSPPPAGGADTQYF. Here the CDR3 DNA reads TGCGCCAGCAGCCCACCTCCGGCGGGAGGGGCAGATACGCAGTATTTT.

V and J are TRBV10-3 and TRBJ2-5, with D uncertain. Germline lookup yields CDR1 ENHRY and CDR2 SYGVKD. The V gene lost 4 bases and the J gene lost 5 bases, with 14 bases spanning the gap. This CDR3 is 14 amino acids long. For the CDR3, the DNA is TGTGCCATCAGTGTTTCTCCCAGCCCGGAGACCCAGTACTTC. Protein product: CAISVSPSPETQYF.

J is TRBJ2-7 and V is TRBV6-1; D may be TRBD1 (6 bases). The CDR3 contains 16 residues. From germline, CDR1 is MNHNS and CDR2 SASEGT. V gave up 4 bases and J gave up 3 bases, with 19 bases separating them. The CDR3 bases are TGTGCCAGCAGTGCCACCTCCTGGACAGCCGACTACGAGCAGTACTTC. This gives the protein CASSATSWTADYEQYF.

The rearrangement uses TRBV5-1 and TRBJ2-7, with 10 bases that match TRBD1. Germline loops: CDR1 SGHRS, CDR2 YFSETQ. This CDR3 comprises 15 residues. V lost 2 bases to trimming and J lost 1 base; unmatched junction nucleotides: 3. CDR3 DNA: TGCGCCAGCAGCTTACCGGGACAGGGGTCCTACGAGCAGTACTTC. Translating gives CASSLPGQGSYEQYF.

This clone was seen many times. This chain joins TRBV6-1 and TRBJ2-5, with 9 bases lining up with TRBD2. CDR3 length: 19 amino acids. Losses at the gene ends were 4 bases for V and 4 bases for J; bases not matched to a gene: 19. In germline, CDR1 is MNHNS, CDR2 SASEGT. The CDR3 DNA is TGTGCCAGCAGTGGCCAAGAACTAGTCGCGGGAGGGCGAGGAGAGACCCAGTACTTC. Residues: CASSGQELVAGGRGETQYF.

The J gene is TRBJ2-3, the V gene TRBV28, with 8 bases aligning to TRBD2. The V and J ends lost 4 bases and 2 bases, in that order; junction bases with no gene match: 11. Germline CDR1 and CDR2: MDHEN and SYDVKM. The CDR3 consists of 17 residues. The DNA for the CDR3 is TGTGCCAGCAGTTCTCCCCCCCGGGGGGGGGACACAGATACGCAGTATTTT. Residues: CASSSPPRGGDTDTQYF.

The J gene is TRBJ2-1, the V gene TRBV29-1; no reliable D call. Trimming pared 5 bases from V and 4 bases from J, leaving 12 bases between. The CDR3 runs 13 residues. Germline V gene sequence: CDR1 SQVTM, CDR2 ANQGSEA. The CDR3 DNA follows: TGCAGCGTTCTCCCCCCGCGATACAATGAGCAGTTCTTC. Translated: CSVLPPRYNEQFF.

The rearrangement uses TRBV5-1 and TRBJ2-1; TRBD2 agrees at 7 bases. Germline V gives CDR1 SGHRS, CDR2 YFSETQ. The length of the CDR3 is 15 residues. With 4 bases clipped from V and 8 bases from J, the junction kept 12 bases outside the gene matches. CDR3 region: CASSGTGLRSYEQFF. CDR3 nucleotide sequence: TGCGCCAGCAGCGGCACGGGACTACGCTCCTATGAGCAGTTCTTC.

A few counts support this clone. The CDR3 coding sequence is TGTGCCAGCAGAACCCTAAGGGGACAGGGGCAGCCCCAGCATTTT. This codes for CASRTLRGQGQPQHF. The rearrangement joins TRBV2 to TRBJ1-5, with 10 bases that match TRBD1. The CDR3 has 15 amino acids. Germline loops: CDR1 SNHLY, CDR2 FYNNEI. Trimming at V came to 6 bases and at J to 7 bases, leaving 9 bases not matched to a gene.

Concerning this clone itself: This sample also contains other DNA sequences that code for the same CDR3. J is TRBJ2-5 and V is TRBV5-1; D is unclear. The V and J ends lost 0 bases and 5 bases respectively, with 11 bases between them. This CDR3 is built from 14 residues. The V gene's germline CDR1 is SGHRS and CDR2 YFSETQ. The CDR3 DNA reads TGCGCCAGCAGCTTGGTTCCGGGCGAGGAGACCCAGTACTTC. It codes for CASSLVPGEETQYF.

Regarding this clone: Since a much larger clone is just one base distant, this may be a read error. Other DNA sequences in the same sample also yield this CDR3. The DNA of the CDR3 is TGCGCCAGCAGCCTTACCGGGACAGGGGTCTCCTACGAACAGTACTTC. Its protein is CASSLTGTGVSYEQYF. The chain has TRBV5-1 and TRBJ2-7; the match to TRBD1 covers 10 bases. Germline CDR1 and CDR2: SGHRS and YFSETQ. The CDR3 runs 16 residues.

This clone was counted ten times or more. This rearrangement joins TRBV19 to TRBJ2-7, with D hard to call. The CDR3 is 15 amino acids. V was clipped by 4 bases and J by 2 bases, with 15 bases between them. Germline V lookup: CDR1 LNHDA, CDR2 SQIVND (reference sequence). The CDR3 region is CASSTIAGQAYEQYF. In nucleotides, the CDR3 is TGTGCCAGTAGTACCATCGCCGGGCAGGCCTACGAGCAGTACTTC.

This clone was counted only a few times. The CDR3 DNA is TGTGCCAGCAGCTTGGCAGGGTTACCTCTAGAGACCCAGTACTTC. Protein product: CASSLAGLPLETQYF. The gene calls are TRBV5-5 and TRBJ2-5; D possibly corresponds to TRBD1 (5 bases). CDR3 length: 15 residues. The germline V gene encodes CDR1 SGHKS and CDR2 YYEKEE (reference sequence). V was trimmed by 0 bases and J by 4 bases, leaving 13 bases between them.

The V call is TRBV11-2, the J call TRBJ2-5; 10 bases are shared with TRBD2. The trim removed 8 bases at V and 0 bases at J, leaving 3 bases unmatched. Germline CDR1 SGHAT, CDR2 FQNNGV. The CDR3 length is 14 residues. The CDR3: CASGSGGNQETQYF. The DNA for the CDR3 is TGTGCCAGCGGTAGCGGGGGGAACCAAGAGACCCAGTACTTC.

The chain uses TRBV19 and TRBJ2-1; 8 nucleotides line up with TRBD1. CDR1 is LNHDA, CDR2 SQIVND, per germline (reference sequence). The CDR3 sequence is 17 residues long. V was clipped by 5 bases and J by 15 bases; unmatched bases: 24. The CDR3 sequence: CASSPKPNPGQERERFF. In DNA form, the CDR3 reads TGTGCCAGTAGTCCCAAACCGAACCCGGGACAGGAACGTGAGAGGTTCTTC.

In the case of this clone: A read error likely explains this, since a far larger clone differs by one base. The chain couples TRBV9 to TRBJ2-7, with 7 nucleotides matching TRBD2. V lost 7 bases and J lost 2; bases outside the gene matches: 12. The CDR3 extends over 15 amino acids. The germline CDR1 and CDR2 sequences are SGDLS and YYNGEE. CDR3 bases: TGTGCCAGCGGCGAAGGGACTACCTCAACCTACGAGCAGTACTTC. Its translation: CASGEGTTSTYEQYF.

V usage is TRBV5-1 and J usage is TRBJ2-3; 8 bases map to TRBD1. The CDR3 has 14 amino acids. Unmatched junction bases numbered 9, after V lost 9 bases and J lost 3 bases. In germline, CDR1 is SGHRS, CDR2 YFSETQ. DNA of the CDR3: TGCGCCACCGGACAGGGACTCGGAACAGATACGCAGTATTTT. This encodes CATGQGLGTDTQYF.

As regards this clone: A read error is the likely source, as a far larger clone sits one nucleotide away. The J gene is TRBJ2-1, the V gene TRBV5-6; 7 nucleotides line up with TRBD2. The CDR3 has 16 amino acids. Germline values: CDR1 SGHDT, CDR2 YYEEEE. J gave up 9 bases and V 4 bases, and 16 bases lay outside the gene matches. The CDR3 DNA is TGTGCCAGCAGCCAATTCCGGGGAGGGCGAATGAGTGAGCAGTTCTTC. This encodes CASSQFRGGRMSEQFF.

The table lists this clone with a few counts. Written as DNA, the CDR3 is TGTGCCAGCAGTCCCGTTAGCGGGACCTACGAGCAGTACTTC. This codes for CASSPVSGTYEQYF. The chain has TRBV27 and TRBJ2-7, with 8 bases aligning to TRBD2. The CDR3 consists of 14 residues. Germline V CDR1 and CDR2: MNHEY, SMNVEV (reference sequence). V was clipped by 5 bases and J by 2 bases; unmatched bases: 5.

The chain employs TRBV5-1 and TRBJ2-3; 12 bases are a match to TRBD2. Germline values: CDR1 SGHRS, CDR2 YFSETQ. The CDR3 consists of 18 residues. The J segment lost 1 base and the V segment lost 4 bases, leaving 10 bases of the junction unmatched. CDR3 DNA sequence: TGCGCCAGCAGCCCGACTAGCGGGAGTCAATTTCGCACAGATACGCAGTATTTT. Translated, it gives CASSPTSGSQFRTDTQYF.

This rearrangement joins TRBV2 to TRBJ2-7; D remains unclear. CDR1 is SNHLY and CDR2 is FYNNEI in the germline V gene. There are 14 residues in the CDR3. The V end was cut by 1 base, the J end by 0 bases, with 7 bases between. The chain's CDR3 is CASSEEAISYEQYF. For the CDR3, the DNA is TGTGCCAGCAGTGAAGAGGCTATCTCCTACGAGCAGTACTTC.